Given below is one T cell receptor beta chain in context. Original analysis: Estimation of nucleated cell counts was performed using reference gene primer amplification. The repertoire was sequenced with immunoSEQ multiplex PCR; TCRdb's copy has only in-frame clones and lacks some. V, J and clone size are taken as reported in that table, and D and trimming were inferred from the DNA itself. The sample contains 250,000 or so clones, around 83% of which appear only once. The entry originates in a study of blood T cell repertoires in COVID-19. Study information: COVID-19 samples collected from the United States, Italy and Spain covered acute and convalescent phases. The analysed material was cDNA or gDNA that came from T cells, B-cell-depleted T cells, or PBMCs.

With V trimmed by 4 bases and J by 2 bases, 10 bases remained unmatched. There are 16 residues in the CDR3. The germline V gene has CDR1 KGHDR and CDR2 SFDVKD. Sequencing used peripheral blood. This chain uses TRBV24-1 with TRBJ2-7; TRBD2 matches 7 bases. The source is a man older than 75 with acute or convalescent COVID-19. In DNA, the CDR3 is TGTGCCACCAGTGACCTGACGGGGGGTAGGGCCTACGAGCAGTACTTC. It specifies CATSDLTGGRAYEQYF.